The 5 T cell receptor beta chains below come from one sample, sequenced in a study of blood T cell repertoires in COVID-19. The method was immunoSEQ multiplex PCR; TCRdb's version includes in-frame clones alone and lacks a portion of them. Here the sample spans roughly 260,000 clones, roughly 86% being singletons. The specimen sequenced was peripheral blood. All receptors come from a woman aged 50 to 65 with acute or convalescent COVID-19.

V is TRBV28 and J is TRBJ2-1; 10 bases are shared with TRBD2. This CDR3 contains 13 residues. With 6 bases clipped from V and 4 bases from J, the junction kept 0 bases outside the gene matches. CDR1 is MDHEN, CDR2 SYDVKM, per germline. CDR3 region: CASRLAGYNEQFF. The CDR3 nucleotides read TGTGCCAGCAGACTAGCGGGATACAATGAGCAGTTCTTC.

The chain links TRBV6-6 to TRBJ2-7, with 10 bases matching TRBD1. With 5 bases clipped from V and 5 bases from J, the junction kept 9 bases outside the gene matches. Per the germline V gene, CDR1 is MNHNY and CDR2 is SVGAGI (reference sequence). The CDR3 extends over 15 amino acids. The CDR3 sequence is CASSHPRTGGNEQYF. CDR3 nucleotides: TGTGCCAGCAGTCACCCCCGGACAGGGGGGAACGAGCAGTACTTC.

This chain links TRBV27 with TRBJ1-6; D unresolved. Trimming took off 5 bases at V and 4 bases at J, with 6 bases between the two ends. The CDR3 is made up of 13 amino acids. Germline V CDR1 and CDR2: MNHEY, SMNVEV (reference sequence). CDR3 sequence (DNA): TGTGCCAGCAGTATTACTTATAATTCACCCCTCCACTTT. It codes for CASSITYNSPLHF.

J is TRBJ2-1 and V is TRBV7-9; D is perhaps TRBD2 (5 bases). The CDR3 runs to 14 residues. V dropped 5 bases and J dropped 8 bases, with 16 bases sitting between them. Germline CDR1 is SEHNR and CDR2 is FQNEAQ (reference sequence). CDR3 coding DNA: TGTGCCAGCAGCCCATTCAGAGCGGACTATGAGCAGTTCTTC. Protein: CASSPFRADYEQFF.

This clone was recorded only once. This chain connects TRBV21-1 to TRBJ2-1; whether TRBD2, the table's D call, matches the DNA was not checked. TRBV21-1 corresponds to a pseudogene. This CDR3 has 17 amino acids. CDR3 sequence reads: CASSKGPLAGECNEQFF. The CDR3 bases are TGTGCCAGCAGCAAAGGACCCCTAGCGGGAGAATGCAATGAGCAGTTCTTC.